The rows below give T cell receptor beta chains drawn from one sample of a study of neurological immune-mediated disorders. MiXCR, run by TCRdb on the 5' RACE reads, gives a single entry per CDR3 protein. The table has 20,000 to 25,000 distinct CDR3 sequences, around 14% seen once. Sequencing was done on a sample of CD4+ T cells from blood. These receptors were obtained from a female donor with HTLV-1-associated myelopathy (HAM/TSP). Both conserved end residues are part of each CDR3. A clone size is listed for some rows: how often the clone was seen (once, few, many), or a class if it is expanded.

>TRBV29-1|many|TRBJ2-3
CSVPGRRPEDTQYF
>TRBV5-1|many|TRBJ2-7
CASSLSNAGRSYEQYF
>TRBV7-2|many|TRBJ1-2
CASSLTGQPHYGYTF
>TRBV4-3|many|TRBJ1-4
CASSPSGQSHEKLFF
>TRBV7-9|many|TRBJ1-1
CASTDGITEAFF
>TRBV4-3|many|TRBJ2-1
CASSQGFEGSGYNEQFF
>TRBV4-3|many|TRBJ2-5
CASSPHRGLEETQYF
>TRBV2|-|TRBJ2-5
CASSEISLAATQYF
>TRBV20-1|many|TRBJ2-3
CSARDRWAGDHTQYF
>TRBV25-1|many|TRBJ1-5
CASSEYLPGGPGQPQHF
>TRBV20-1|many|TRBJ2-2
CSATGLHTGELFF
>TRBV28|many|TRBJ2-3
CASSLGVGRDTQYF
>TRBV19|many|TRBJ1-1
CAIQGVSGTEAFF
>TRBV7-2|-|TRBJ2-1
CASSLTSSYNEQFF
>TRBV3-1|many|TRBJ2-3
CASSQDSLPEGDTQYF
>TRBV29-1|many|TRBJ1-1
CSVAGRGGTEAFF
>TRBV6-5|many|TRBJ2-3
CASSPRLAGPPDTQYF
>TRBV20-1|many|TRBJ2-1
CSARGLAGAAVYNEQFF
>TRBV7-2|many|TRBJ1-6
CASSLASLDSPLHF